Listed here are 27 T cell receptor beta chains from one sample, sequenced in a study of early stage breast cancer tumors. The repertoire was sequenced with immunoSEQ multiplex PCR; TCRdb's copy has only in-frame clones and lacks some. The sample comprises about 72,000 clones, more than 65% of which are singletons, and 3.5% rests with the top ten. Sequenced: blood. All receptors come from a person in their 60s with breast cancer.

The chain has TRBV19 and TRBJ1-3, with 7 bases that match TRBD1. V lost 5 bases to trimming and J lost 3 bases; unmatched junction nucleotides: 4. The CDR3 has 14 amino acids. The germline V gene encodes CDR1 LNHDA and CDR2 SQIVND (reference sequence). CDR3 residues: CASSPTGVGNTIYF. CDR3 nucleotide sequence: TGTGCCAGTAGTCCCACAGGGGTTGGAAACACCATATATTTT.

A few counts support this clone. The chain joins TRBV5-1 to TRBJ2-2, with D unresolved. CDR3 length: 12 amino acids. V gave up 5 bases and J gave up 11 bases, with 13 bases separating them. Germline V gene data show CDR1 as SGHRS and CDR2 as YFSETQ. The CDR3 loop is CASRESLGELFF. CDR3 DNA sequence: TGCGCCAGCAGAGAAAGCCTCGGTGAGCTGTTTTTT.

The chain uses TRBV30 and TRBJ1-5; a possible D gene is TRBD1 (6 bases). The V end was cut by 4 bases, the J end by 5 bases, with 15 bases between. The CDR3 is 14 amino acids. Germline V gene data show CDR1 as GTSNPN and CDR2 as SVGIG (reference sequence). The CDR3 reads CAWNEGGFDQPQHF. The CDR3 nucleotides read TGTGCCTGGAACGAAGGGGGGTTCGATCAGCCCCAGCATTTT.

The chain is built from TRBV7-2 and TRBJ2-5; tentatively, D is TRBD2 (6 bases). The CDR3 consists of 15 residues. V shed 5 bases and J shed 2 bases, with 15 bases lying between them. CDR1 and CDR2 from the germline V gene are SGHTA and FQGNSA. CDR3 coding DNA: TGTGCCAGCAGCGCCCAGCGTAGCGGACAAGAGACCCAGTACTTC. It is translated as CASSAQRSGQETQYF.

The chain uses TRBV9 and TRBJ2-6; D remains unclear. V lost 2 bases, J lost 0 bases, and 6 bases lay in between. Germline CDR1 reads SGDLS; CDR2 reads YYNGEE. This CDR3 region has 15 residues. CDR3 DNA sequence: TGTGCCAGCAGCGTTCAGAGCTCTGGGGCCAACGTCCTGACTTTC. Its protein product is CASSVQSSGANVLTF. Filled out from reference TRBV9 and TRBJ2-6, the complete variable domain reads DSGVTQTPKHLITATGQRVTLRCSPRSGDLSVYWYQQSLDQGLQFLIQYYNGEERAKGNILERFSAQQFPDLHSELNLSSLELGDSALYFCASSVQSSGANVLTFGAGSRLTVL.

V and J are TRBV4-3 and TRBJ1-1; D might be TRBD1 (5 bases). Trimming stripped 3 bases from V and 1 base from J, with 12 bases between. The CDR3 totals 15 residues. The V gene's germline CDR1 is LGHNA and CDR2 YSLEER. The CDR3 nucleotides read TGCGCCAGCAGCCAGGTTGACAGACCGAACACTGAAGCTTTCTTT. The encoded protein is CASSQVDRPNTEAFF.

This clone showed up just a few times. This chain joins TRBV18 and TRBJ2-1; no firm D call. Trimming took 5 bases from V and 0 from J, leaving 5 bases between them. Germline CDR1 and CDR2: KGHSH and LQKENI. This CDR3 has 13 amino acids. CDR3 protein: CASSDLSYNEQFF. In DNA, the CDR3 is TGTGCCAGCTCAGATCTCTCCTACAATGAGCAGTTCTTC.

This chain uses TRBV2 with TRBJ1-2, with 7 bases fitting TRBD1. J was trimmed by 7 bases and V by 2 bases; bases with no gene match: 10. Germline assignment: CDR1 SNHLY and CDR2 FYNNEI. This CDR3 has 15 residues. Here the CDR3 DNA reads TGTGCCAGCAGTGAATTAAGACAGGGATTATTTGGCTACACCTTC. It translates to CASSELRQGLFGYTF. Combining the CDR3 with reference TRBV2 and TRBJ1-2 gives the whole variable domain EPEVTQTPSHQVTQMGQEVILRCVPISNHLYFYWYRQILGQKVEFLVSFYNNEISEKSEIFDDQFSVERPDGSNFTLKIRSTKLEDSAMYFCASSELRQGLFGYTFGSGTRLTVV.

V usage is TRBV5-1 and J usage is TRBJ1-6, with D unresolved. V was cut by 0 bases and J by 7 bases, with 5 bases left in between. The CDR3 extends over 13 amino acids. Germline loops: CDR1 SGHRS, CDR2 YFSETQ. CDR3 bases: TGCGCCAGCAGCTTGGACGGAAATTCACCCCTCCACTTT. Its protein product is CASSLDGNSPLHF.

As regards this clone: The junction departs from the called germline gene at one end, perhaps through a read error. The V and J genes are TRBV27 and TRBJ1-6; D may be TRBD1 (5 bases). CDR3 length: 17 amino acids. CDR1 is MNHEY, CDR2 SMNVEV, per germline (reference sequence). The CDR3 region is CASSLSPGSSYNSPLHF. The DNA for the CDR3 is TGTGCCAGCAGCTTATCCCCAGGGAGCTCCTATAATTCACCCCTCCACTTT.

The V and J genes are TRBV5-1 and TRBJ2-5, with D maybe TRBD2 (7 bases). Germline CDR1 is SGHRS and CDR2 is YFSETQ. This CDR3 region has 15 residues. V was shortened by 7 bases and J by 7 bases, with 23 bases between the two germline ends. Here the CDR3 DNA reads TGCGCCAGCCTTCCGGGGGGCGGCGAGAGTGGGACCCAGTACTTC. Its translation: CASLPGGGESGTQYF.

This clone has a handful of counts. V gene TRBV11-2 combines with J gene TRBJ2-5; 7 bases line up with TRBD2. Trimming at V came to 0 bases and at J to 2 bases, leaving 3 bases not matched to a gene. Germline loops: CDR1 SGHAT, CDR2 FQNNGV. The CDR3 sequence is 15 residues long. The CDR3 loop reads CASSLESGGQETQYF. In nucleotides, the CDR3 is TGTGCCAGCAGCTTAGAATCCGGGGGGCAAGAGACCCAGTACTTC.

This chain connects TRBV10-2 to TRBJ2-7, with D hard to call. CDR3 size: 14 residues. From germline, CDR1 is WSHSY and CDR2 SAAADI. Trimming took 1 base from V and 0 from J, leaving 7 bases between them. The CDR3 DNA is TGCGCCAGCAGTGAGTACTGGAGCTCCTACGAGCAGTACTTC. This gives the protein CASSEYWSSYEQYF.

This clone was seen a single time. The rearrangement links TRBV5-1 to TRBJ2-7; 7 bases are a match to TRBD1. CDR1 SGHRS and CDR2 YFSETQ come from the germline V gene. The J segment lost 2 bases and the V segment lost 4 bases, leaving 3 bases of the junction unmatched. This CDR3 is built from 13 residues. CDR3 protein: CASSGQVPYEQYF. The CDR3 nucleotides read TGCGCCAGCAGCGGACAGGTTCCCTACGAGCAGTACTTC.

This chain joins TRBV5-1 and TRBJ2-3; D may match TRBD1 or TRBD2 (5 bases each). The V and J ends lost 0 bases and 0 bases respectively, with 5 bases between them. CDR3 length: 14 residues. The germline V gene has CDR1 SGHRS and CDR2 YFSETQ. The CDR3 coding sequence is TGCGCCAGCAGCTTGGGGGACAGCACAGATACGCAGTATTTT. Translating gives CASSLGDSTDTQYF.

A few counts support this clone. The chain employs TRBV19 and TRBJ1-3; the D gene is possibly TRBD1 (5 bases). CDR3 length equals 14 residues. Trimming left V 5 bases short and J 2 bases short, with 10 bases between. Germline V lookup: CDR1 LNHDA, CDR2 SQIVND (reference sequence). The CDR3 DNA reads TGTGCCAGTAGTCCAGGGTTTACTGGAAACACCATATATTTT. Its translation: CASSPGFTGNTIYF.

This clone was seen only once. The chain joins TRBV6-1 to TRBJ1-6; D is perhaps TRBD1 (5 bases). This CDR3 region has 19 residues. V lost 4 bases and J 1 base, leaving 20 bases between the germline ends. Germline CDR1 is MNHNS and CDR2 is SASEGT. CDR3 residues: CASSGGRGGLASYNSPLHF. CDR3 nucleotides: TGTGCCAGCAGTGGGGGTCGTGGGGGTCTAGCATCCTATAATTCACCCCTCCACTTT.

The rearrangement uses TRBV30 and TRBJ2-7; no firm D call. Trimming took 0 bases from V and 4 from J, leaving 4 bases between them. CDR3 length equals 11 residues. The germline CDR1 and CDR2 sequences are GTSNPN and SVGIG (reference sequence). The CDR3 region has the DNA TGTGCCTGGAGTGTAAGGTACGAGCAGTACTTC. The encoded protein is CAWSVRYEQYF. Based on the CDR3 plus reference TRBV30 and TRBJ2-7, the full variable domain is SQTIHQWPATLVQPVGSPLSLECTVEGTSNPNLYWYRQAAGRGLQLLFYSVGIGQISSEVPQNLSASRPQDRQFILSSKKLLLSDSGFYLCAWSVRYEQYFGPGTRLTVT.

The J gene is TRBJ2-7, the V gene TRBV5-6; the match to TRBD2 covers 7 bases. Germline assignment: CDR1 SGHDT and CDR2 YYEEEE. Trimming took 4 bases from V and 3 from J; bases not matched to a gene: 10. This CDR3 region has 15 residues. The CDR3 here is CASSGRVAGFYEQYF. The CDR3 DNA follows: TGTGCCAGCAGCGGGAGGGTAGCGGGCTTCTACGAGCAGTACTTC.

This chain links TRBV2 with TRBJ2-2; D unclear. Trimming left V 1 base short and J 0 bases short, with 6 bases between. The CDR3 is made up of 15 amino acids. The germline CDR1 and CDR2 sequences are SNHLY and FYNNEI. Here the CDR3 reads CASSEETTNTGELFF. The DNA for the CDR3 is TGTGCCAGCAGTGAAGAGACAACGAACACCGGGGAGCTGTTTTTT.

The chain combines TRBV28 with TRBJ2-1; D not resolved. V was clipped by 5 bases and J by 5 bases, with 4 bases between them. Germline V gene data show CDR1 as MDHEN and CDR2 as SYDVKM. There are 11 residues in the CDR3. The CDR3 DNA sequence: TGTGCCAGCAGTACCGACAATGAGCAGTTCTTC. Translated: CASSTDNEQFF.

This sequence joins TRBV5-1 and TRBJ2-3; 9 bases match TRBD1. CDR3 length: 15 amino acids. The ends lost 4 bases at V and 5 bases at J; junction bases unmatched: 8. Germline CDR1 and CDR2: SGHRS and YFSETQ. CDR3 sequence reads: CASSGQGRGVDTQYF. DNA of the CDR3: TGCGCCAGCAGCGGACAGGGGAGAGGGGTAGATACGCAGTATTTT.

This chain uses TRBV30 with TRBJ1-5, with D unclear. Germline-derived CDR1 and CDR2 are GTSNPN and SVGIG (reference sequence). This CDR3 comprises 14 residues. V lost 1 base to trimming and J lost 2 bases, with 9 bases between them. CDR3 amino acids: CAWSDDGRNQPQHF. As DNA, the CDR3 is TGTGCCTGGAGTGACGACGGGCGCAATCAGCCCCAGCATTTT.

This clone came up a few times. The genes are TRBV6-1 and TRBJ2-7; D perhaps matches TRBD2 (6 bases). Germline values: CDR1 MNHNS, CDR2 SASEGT. With 6 bases removed from V and 4 bases from J, the gap between germline ends came to 16 bases. The CDR3 is 14 amino acids. DNA for the CDR3: TGTGCCAGCAGAGCGGGCCCCGTAGTTTACGAGCAGTACTTC. Translating gives CASRAGPVVYEQYF.

This chain uses TRBV5-1 with TRBJ2-5; 8 bases agree with TRBD1. Losses at the gene ends were 3 bases for V and 4 bases for J; bases not matched to a gene: 11. There are 16 residues in the CDR3. The V gene's germline CDR1 is SGHRS and CDR2 YFSETQ. This CDR3 is CASSSAGTGFGETQYF. The CDR3 DNA reads TGCGCCAGCAGCTCCGCCGGGACAGGTTTTGGAGAGACCCAGTACTTC.

This sequence joins TRBV4-1 and TRBJ1-6; maybe TRBD1 (5 bases). Trimming pared 6 bases from V and 7 bases from J, leaving 10 bases between. The V gene's germline CDR1 is MGHRA and CDR2 YSYEKL. There are 13 residues in the CDR3. The CDR3 loop reads CASRMGGNSPLHF. DNA for the CDR3: TGCGCCAGCAGGATGGGGGGGAATTCACCCCTCCACTTT.

The chain recombines TRBV4-3 with TRBJ1-2; tentatively, D is TRBD1 (5 bases). Germline loops: CDR1 LGHNA, CDR2 YSLEER. V was trimmed by 1 base and J by 9 bases, leaving 15 bases between them. The CDR3 runs 14 residues. The CDR3 bases are TGCGCCAGCAGCCAAGCCCCCGGGGGTGAAAGCTACACCTTC. Translation gives CASSQAPGGESYTF.